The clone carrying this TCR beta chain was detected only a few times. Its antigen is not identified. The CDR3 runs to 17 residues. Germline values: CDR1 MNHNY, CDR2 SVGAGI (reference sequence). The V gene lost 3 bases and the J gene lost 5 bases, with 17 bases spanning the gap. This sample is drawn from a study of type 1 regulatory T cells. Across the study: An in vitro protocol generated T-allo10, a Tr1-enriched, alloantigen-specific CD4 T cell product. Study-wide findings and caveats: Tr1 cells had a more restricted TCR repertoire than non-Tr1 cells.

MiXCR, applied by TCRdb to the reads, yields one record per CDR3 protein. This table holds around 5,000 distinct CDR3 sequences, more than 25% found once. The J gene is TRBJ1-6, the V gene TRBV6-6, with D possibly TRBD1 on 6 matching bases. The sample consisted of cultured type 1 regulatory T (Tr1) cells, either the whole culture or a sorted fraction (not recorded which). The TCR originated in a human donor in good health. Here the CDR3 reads CASSYGGARRDNSPLHF. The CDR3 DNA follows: TGTGCCAGCAGTTATGGGGGGGCTCGCCGGGATAATTCACCCCTCCACTTT.